This passage covers 21 T cell receptor beta chains from one sample sequenced in a study of lung T cells in sarcoidosis with Löfgren's syndrome. TCRdb itself ran the reads through MiXCR, one entry per CDR3 protein. The table includes fewer than 80,000 distinct CDR3 sequences, approximately 21% detected once. The sample consisted of CD4+ T cells from PBMCs. The receptors derive from a human donor with sarcoidosis (Löfgren's syndrome or another form), or a control subject (not recorded which).

The rearrangement uses TRBV4-1 and TRBJ2-1, with TRBD2 identical over 7 bases. Germline V CDR1 and CDR2: MGHRA, YSYEKL. V shed 5 bases, J shed 7 bases, and the junction held 17 bases outside the gene matches. This CDR3 is built from 17 residues. The CDR3 region has the DNA TGCGCCAGCAGCTCCCACGGTTTTGCGGGAGTGACGAATGAGCAGTTCTTC. Protein sequence: CASSSHGFAGVTNEQFF.

Only a few counts were recorded for this clonotype. The V and J genes are TRBV7-2 and TRBJ1-2; the match to TRBD1 covers 8 bases. This CDR3 has 16 amino acids. The germline V gene encodes CDR1 SGHTA and CDR2 FQGNSA. The trim removed 5 bases at V and 0 bases at J, leaving 8 bases unmatched. In DNA, the CDR3 is TGTGCCAGCAGCGCCCGGACAGGGCCTGCTAACTATGGCTACACCTTC. It yields the protein CASSARTGPANYGYTF.

The table lists this clonotype with many counts. This sequence joins TRBV20-1 and TRBJ2-7; D might be TRBD1 (6 bases). The CDR3 loop spans 14 amino acids. From germline, CDR1 is DFQATT and CDR2 SNEGSKA (reference sequence). Trimming pared 0 bases from V and 3 bases from J, leaving 12 bases between. As DNA, the CDR3 is TGCAGTGCTAGAGAGTACAGGGAAAACTACGAGCAGTACTTC. Encoded protein: CSAREYRENYEQYF.

This clonotype was seen repeatedly, ten times or more. V gene TRBV6-1 combines with J gene TRBJ1-5, with a possible D match to TRBD1 (6 bases). The germline CDR1 and CDR2 sequences are MNHNS and SASEGT. The CDR3 length is 14 residues. The germline V and J ends were trimmed by 6 bases and 3 bases, with 12 bases remaining between them. CDR3 amino acids: CASSWDNNNQPQHF. The CDR3 coding sequence is TGTGCCAGCAGCTGGGACAACAACAATCAGCCCCAGCATTTT.

In regard to this clonotype: A clone one base away is much larger, so this may be a read error. The chain carries TRBV20-1 and TRBJ2-1, with D possibly called TRBD1 or TRBD2 (5 bases each). The germline gives CDR1 DFQATT, CDR2 SNEGSKA (reference sequence). V was pared by 5 bases and J by 3 bases, with 17 bases between. This CDR3 contains 15 residues. The CDR3 loop is CSAARSGPIYNEQFF. CDR3 bases: TGCAGTGCTGCGCGATCGGGACCGATCTACAATGAGCAGTTCTTC.

This clonotype was counted at least ten times. The chain has TRBV20-1 and TRBJ2-4; tentatively, D is TRBD2 (6 bases). The V gene lost 7 bases and the J gene lost 0 bases, with 16 bases spanning the gap. CDR3 length equals 15 residues. Germline V gene lookup returns CDR1 DFQATT and CDR2 SNEGSKA (reference sequence). The CDR3 region is CSVEEAGLAKNIQYF. The CDR3 DNA is TGCAGTGTAGAGGAGGCGGGGTTAGCCAAAAACATTCAGTACTTC.

This clonotype appeared many times. V gene TRBV7-2 combines with J gene TRBJ2-1, with D perhaps given as TRBD1 or TRBD2 (5 bases each). V was cut by 3 bases and J by 14 bases, with 14 bases left in between. The CDR3 extends over 12 amino acids. Looked up from germline, CDR1 is SGHTA and CDR2 is FQGNSA. CDR3 DNA: TGTGCCAGCAGCTTCTTGGGGACGACGAAGTTCTTC. This codes for CASSFLGTTKFF. Complete variable domain (other parts from reference TRBV7-2 and TRBJ2-1): GAGVSQSPSNKVTEKGKDVELRCDPISGHTALYWYRQSLGQGLEFLIYFQGNSAPDKSGLPSDRFSAERTGGSVSTLTIQRTQQEDSAVYLCASSFLGTTKFFGPGTRLTVL.

The chain links TRBV10-1 to TRBJ2-5, with D perhaps TRBD2 (7 bases). CDR1 and CDR2 from the germline V gene are WNHNN and SYGVQD (reference sequence). Trimming took off 2 bases at V and 2 bases at J, with 18 bases between the two ends. This CDR3 is built from 17 residues. Here the CDR3 DNA reads TGCGCCAGCAGTGAGACCACCAGAGGGGGAGGGCAAGAGACCCAGTACTTC. Translation gives CASSETTRGGGQETQYF.

Points on this clonotype: Because the CDR3 is missing its conserved closing phenylalanine or tryptophan, this is likely a read error. The rearrangement links TRBV12-3 or TRBV12-4 to TRBJ1-1; D remains ambiguous. CDR3 length: 13 amino acids. CDR3 residues: CASGLLENTEAFS. Written as DNA, the CDR3 is TGTGCCAGCGGTTTACTGGAGAACACTGAAGCTTTCTCT.

This clonotype was seen ten or more times. V is TRBV7-9 and J is TRBJ1-5, with D hard to call. The CDR3 covers 14 residues. Trimming stripped 5 bases from V and 0 bases from J, with 8 bases between. CDR1 and CDR2 from the germline V gene are SEHNR and FQNEAQ (reference sequence). The CDR3 protein is CASSRENSNQPQHF. In nucleotides, the CDR3 is TGTGCCAGCAGCCGGGAGAATAGCAATCAGCCCCAGCATTTT.

This clonotype has a count of ten or more. The gene calls are TRBV20-1 and TRBJ1-2; D perhaps matches TRBD1 (6 bases). Trimming pared 4 bases from V and 4 bases from J, leaving 16 bases between. The CDR3 loop spans 14 amino acids. Germline V CDR1 and CDR2: DFQATT, SNEGSKA (reference sequence). The CDR3 here is CSAKEGGHLYGYTF. The CDR3 DNA reads as TGCAGTGCTAAAGAGGGGGGACACCTCTATGGCTACACCTTC.

The CDR3 reads CASSLLSRGTKNTGELFF. The CDR3, as DNA: TGTGCCAGCAGCTTATTGTCGCGTGGGACTAAAAACACCGGGGAGCTGTTTTTT. The chain couples TRBV7-2 to TRBJ2-2; the match to TRBD2 covers 7 bases. CDR1 and CDR2 from the germline V gene are SGHTA and FQGNSA. The V gene end was trimmed by 2 bases and the J gene end by 2 bases; junction bases not matched to a gene: 11. The CDR3 length is 18 residues. Supplemented by reference TRBV7-2 and TRBJ2-2, the full variable domain reads GAGVSQSPSNKVTEKGKDVELRCDPISGHTALYWYRQSLGQGLEFLIYFQGNSAPDKSGLPSDRFSAERTGGSVSTLTIQRTQQEDSAVYLCASSLLSRGTKNTGELFFGEGSRLTVL.

This rearrangement joins TRBV20-1 to TRBJ1-1; 8 nucleotides align to TRBD1. The CDR3 is 14 residues long. Germline V CDR1 and CDR2: DFQATT, SNEGSKA (reference sequence). With V trimmed by 5 bases and J by 6 bases, 11 bases remained unmatched. CDR3 sequence (DNA): TGCAGTGCTCCCAGGCAGGGGGCGGGCTCTGAAGCTTTCTTT. Translated, it gives CSAPRQGAGSEAFF.

This clonotype was observed a few times. This chain connects TRBV16 to TRBJ1-5; D unresolved. This CDR3 spans 14 amino acids. Germline CDR1 is KGHSY and CDR2 is FQNENV. Trimming took 4 bases from V and 0 from J, leaving 7 bases between them. The CDR3 region is CASSPGYSNQPQHF. The DNA of the CDR3 is TGTGCCAGCAGCCCTGGATATAGCAATCAGCCCCAGCATTTT.

This clonotype showed up many times. This chain uses TRBV6-1 with TRBJ2-5, with 11 bases lining up with TRBD2. Germline V gene data show CDR1 as MNHNS and CDR2 as SASEGT. V shed 5 bases, J shed 7 bases, and the junction held 9 bases outside the gene matches. The CDR3 spans 15 residues. As DNA, the CDR3 is TGTGCCAGCAGTTTCGCCGGGACTAGCGGCCCGACCCAGTACTTC. Protein: CASSFAGTSGPTQYF.

Concerning this clonotype itself: Germline is not matched at one junction end, which may reflect a read error. The chain combines TRBV19 with TRBJ2-1, with D tentatively TRBD2 (5 bases). The CDR3 totals 15 residues. The germline CDR1 and CDR2 sequences are LNHDA and SQIVND (reference sequence). The CDR3 loop reads CARTTIKVHYSEQFF. CDR3 coding DNA: TGTGCCAGGACTACTATTAAGGTCCATTACAGTGAGCAGTTCTTC. Full variable domain (outside the CDR3, taken from reference TRBV19 and TRBJ2-1): DGGITQSPKYLFRKEGQNVTLSCEQNLNHDAMYWYRQDPGQGLRLIYYSQIVNDFQKGDIAEGYSVSREKKESFPLTVTSAQKNPTAFYLCARTTIKVHYSEQFFGPGTRLTVL.

This clonotype turned up a few times. The rearrangement links TRBV5-1 to TRBJ1-5; 7 nucleotides match TRBD1. The CDR3 has 13 residues. V lost 5 bases, J lost 9 bases, and 8 bases stayed unmatched. Per germline, CDR1 SGHRS and CDR2 YFSETQ. The CDR3 region has the DNA TGCGCCAGCAGGTTTGGACAGGAATGGCCCCAGCATTTT. Protein: CASRFGQEWPQHF.

This clonotype showed up many times. This chain connects TRBV7-2 to TRBJ1-2, with D possibly being TRBD1 (5 bases). V lost 4 bases and J lost 4, with 10 bases in between. CDR1 and CDR2 (germline): SGHTA, FQGNSA. The CDR3 consists of 13 residues. Written as DNA, the CDR3 is TGTGCCAGCAGCTCAACAGACAGCTATGGCTACACCTTC. Translating it yields CASSSTDSYGYTF.

This clonotype was counted many times. The rearrangement joins TRBV18 to TRBJ2-7; no reliable D call. This CDR3 comprises 14 residues. V lost 6 bases to trimming and J lost 0 bases, with 12 bases between them. Germline V CDR1 and CDR2: KGHSH, LQKENI. The chain's CDR3 is CASSTSASSYEQYF. CDR3 nucleotide sequence: TGTGCCAGCTCTACGAGCGCCAGCTCCTACGAGCAGTACTTC. Filled out from reference TRBV18 and TRBJ2-7, the complete variable domain reads NAGVMQNPRHLVRRRGQEARLRCSPMKGHSHVYWYRQLPEEGLKFMVYLQKENIIDESGMPKERFSAEFPKEGPSILRIQQVVRGDSAAYFCASSTSASSYEQYFGPGTRLTVT.

This clonotype was detected ten times or more. V gene TRBV28 combines with J gene TRBJ2-1; D gene unclear. With 6 bases removed from V and 6 bases from J, the gap between germline ends came to 12 bases. The CDR3 runs 13 residues. CDR1 and CDR2 from the germline V gene are MDHEN and SYDVKM. CDR3 sequence reads: CASSFPWGNEQFF. DNA of the CDR3: TGTGCCAGCAGCTTCCCCTGGGGCAATGAGCAGTTCTTC.

In this sample, this clonotype turned up a few times. The chain couples TRBV9 to TRBJ1-1, with D unclear. There are 14 residues in the CDR3. Trimming removed 2 bases at V and 3 bases at J, with 11 bases between. Germline V gives CDR1 SGDLS, CDR2 YYNGEE. CDR3 nucleotides: TGTGCCAGCAGCGTTGACCTACGGGACACTGAAGCTTTCTTT. Its translation is CASSVDLRDTEAFF.